These 27 T cell receptor beta chains share one sample of origin, sequenced in a study of T-cell memory formation after mild COVID-19. TCRdb fed the 5' RACE reads into MiXCR, producing one record per CDR3 protein. The sample records roughly 580,000 distinct CDR3 sequences, approximately 19% being singletons. What was sequenced was PBMCs or a T cell subset sorted from them (not recorded which). These TCRs come from an adult woman who had mild COVID-19 (a few samples of this study predate the infection). Cell type and time point are not known.

This clonotype was seen more than once but under ten times. The chain employs TRBV24-1 and TRBJ2-1; D remains ambiguous. Looked up from germline, CDR1 is KGHDR and CDR2 is SFDVKD. With 2 bases removed from V and 4 bases from J, the gap between germline ends came to 14 bases. The CDR3 length is 16 residues. CDR3 nucleotides: TGTGCCACCAGTGATTACGAAGCGAGGTCGTACAATGAGCAGTTCTTC. It yields the protein CATSDYEARSYNEQFF.

The V gene is TRBV28, the J gene TRBJ2-5; the D is unclear. V was shortened by 2 bases and J by 1 base, with 8 bases between the two germline ends. From germline, CDR1 is MDHEN and CDR2 SYDVKM. This CDR3 comprises 14 residues. Here the CDR3 reads CASSLNLGQETQYF. Here the CDR3 DNA reads TGTGCCAGCAGTTTAAACTTGGGCCAAGAGACCCAGTACTTC.

In its sample, this clonotype was seen a few times. This rearrangement joins TRBV20-1 to TRBJ1-5, with 8 positions matching TRBD1. The CDR3 sequence is 13 residues long. CDR1 is DFQATT and CDR2 is SNEGSKA in the germline V gene (reference sequence). Unmatched junction bases numbered 10, after V lost 8 bases and J lost 7 bases. CDR3 in amino acids: CSPWQGAGQPQHF. The CDR3 DNA reads as TGCAGTCCCTGGCAGGGGGCTGGGCAGCCCCAGCATTTT.

This clonotype was observed a handful of times. This rearrangement joins TRBV7-9 to TRBJ2-5, with 9 bases identical to TRBD1. The CDR3 contains 15 residues. The V segment lost 4 bases and the J segment 5 bases; nucleotides outside the gene matches: 8. The germline gives CDR1 SEHNR, CDR2 FQNEAQ (reference sequence). The CDR3 DNA reads TGTGCCAGCAGCTGGGTACAGGGGGCTCGGGAGACCCAGTACTTC. It codes for CASSWVQGARETQYF.

This clonotype was detected only a few times. The J gene is TRBJ2-7, the V gene TRBV12-3 or TRBV12-4; TRBD1 matches 7 bases. This CDR3 has 17 residues. Losses at the gene ends were 1 base for V and 2 bases for J; bases not matched to a gene: 11. The CDR3 region is CASSLEIGGSLPYEQYF. The CDR3 DNA follows: TGTGCCAGCAGTTTAGAGATAGGGGGCAGCTTGCCCTACGAGCAGTACTTC.

The chain joins TRBV6-2 or TRBV6-3 to TRBJ2-5; TRBD2 might be the D (6 bases). This CDR3 contains 12 residues. The V end was cut by 8 bases, the J end by 3 bases, with 10 bases between. The germline V gene has CDR1 MNHEY and CDR2 SVGEGT. The DNA of the CDR3 is TGTGCCAGCGGGACTTACAAAGAGACCCAGTACTTC. Translation gives CASGTYKETQYF.

V and J are TRBV4-1 and TRBJ1-4; D ambiguous. Germline lookup yields CDR1 MGHRA and CDR2 YSYEKL. This CDR3 has 15 amino acids. Deletions cut 4 bases from V and 2 bases from J, with 11 bases between. The CDR3 DNA follows: TGCGCCAGCAGCCGGGCATGGGATACTAATGAAAAACTGTTTTTT. Translation gives CASSRAWDTNEKLFF.

This clonotype has only a few counts. The chain combines TRBV5-1 with TRBJ2-1, with 11 bases lining up with TRBD2. The germline CDR1 and CDR2 sequences are SGHRS and YFSETQ. The CDR3 runs to 14 residues. V lost 7 bases, J lost 8 bases, and 8 bases stayed unmatched. The CDR3 spells CASRIAGGAYEQFF. CDR3 coding DNA: TGCGCCAGCCGGATAGCGGGAGGGGCCTATGAGCAGTTCTTC.

The CDR3 DNA reads TGTGCCAGCAGTTACTCCTCCCCGGGACAGCTTCAAGAGACCCAGTACTTC. The encoded protein is CASSYSSPGQLQETQYF. The V call is TRBV6-5, the J call TRBJ2-5; the match to TRBD1 covers 7 bases. Germline CDR1 and CDR2: MNHEY and SVGAGI. The CDR3 covers 17 residues. Unmatched junction bases numbered 9, after V lost 0 bases and J lost 2 bases.

This sequence joins TRBV7-8 and TRBJ2-1, with unresolved D. Germline loops: CDR1 SGHVS, CDR2 FQNEAQ. Trimming shortened V by 4 bases and J by 0 bases, and 13 bases separated the two germline ends. There are 16 residues in the CDR3. This CDR3 is CASSSTYLSSYNEQFF. The CDR3 nucleotides are TGTGCCAGCAGCTCCACGTATTTGAGCTCCTACAATGAGCAGTTCTTC.

Concerning this clonotype: At one end, the junction sequence differs from germline, possibly due to a read error. This chain's CDR3 is CASSLDRTSMNEQFF. The DNA for the CDR3 is TGTGCTAGCAGCTTGGATAGGACTAGCATGAATGAGCAGTTCTTC. The chain couples TRBV7-7 to TRBJ2-1; 8 bases line up with TRBD2. Germline V gene sequence: CDR1 SSHAT, CDR2 FNYEAQ (reference sequence). The CDR3 is made up of 15 amino acids.

This clonotype was picked up a small number of times. This sequence joins TRBV2 and TRBJ2-2; TRBD2 aligns across 7 bases. Germline values: CDR1 SNHLY, CDR2 FYNNEI. The trim removed 8 bases at V and 4 bases at J, leaving 7 bases unmatched. This CDR3 region has 14 residues. In DNA, the CDR3 is TGTGCCAGCTGGGAGGGCCTTCCCACCGGGGAGCTGTTTTTT. Its protein product is CASWEGLPTGELFF.

This clonotype was found a few times. The chain is built from TRBV20-1 and TRBJ2-7, with D possibly being TRBD2 (5 bases). CDR3 length: 16 residues. Trimming cost V 3 bases and J 0 bases, with 18 bases left between them. Germline V gene data show CDR1 as DFQATT and CDR2 as SNEGSKA (reference sequence). CDR3 bases: TGCAGTGCTAGTGCCCCCCGGCTAGCTGTCTCCTACGAGCAGTACTTC. Its translation is CSASAPRLAVSYEQYF.

There are a few counts of this clonotype. The genes are TRBV6-5 and TRBJ1-1, with TRBD1 matching over 10 bases. The CDR3 is made up of 15 amino acids. V lost 6 bases, J lost 4 bases, and 8 bases stayed unmatched. CDR1 is MNHEY and CDR2 is SVGAGI in the germline V gene. The CDR3 DNA is TGTGCCAGCAGAAGACAGGGGGCCGCGGCCACTGAAGCTTTCTTT. As protein: CASRRQGAAATEAFF.

V gene TRBV7-9 combines with J gene TRBJ2-3, with 8 nucleotides matching TRBD2. This CDR3 is 17 amino acids long. CDR1 SEHNR and CDR2 FQNEAQ come from the germline V gene (reference sequence). The V and J ends lost 4 bases and 4 bases, in that order; junction bases with no gene match: 13. CDR3 DNA: TGTGCCAGCAGCTCGGGACTAGTTTGGAACAGTTCAGATACGCAGTATTTT. The encoded protein is CASSSGLVWNSSDTQYF. The whole variable domain, remainder taken from reference TRBV7-9 and TRBJ2-3, is DTGVSQNPRHKITKRGQNVTFRCDPISEHNRLYWYRQTLGQGPEFLTYFQNEAQLEKSRLLSDRFSAERPKGSFSTLEIQRTEQGDSAMYLCASSSGLVWNSSDTQYFGPGTRLTVL.

This clonotype occurred a few times. The gene calls are TRBV14 and TRBJ1-1; 9 nucleotides agree with TRBD1. The V and J ends lost 0 bases and 4 bases, in that order; junction bases with no gene match: 6. This CDR3 has 16 residues. CDR1 is SGHDN, CDR2 FVKESK, per germline. For the CDR3, the DNA is TGTGCCAGCAGCCAAGATTGGGACAGGGTGGCCACTGAAGCTTTCTTT. It codes for CASSQDWDRVATEAFF.

The chain uses TRBV5-1 and TRBJ1-6, with TRBD1 matching over 8 bases. The CDR3 has 15 amino acids. Trimming removed 5 bases from V and 7 bases from J; junction bases left unmatched: 8. The germline V gene encodes CDR1 SGHRS and CDR2 YFSETQ. The CDR3 loop is CASRDPTGANSPLHF. The CDR3 DNA is TGCGCCAGCAGAGACCCGACAGGGGCGAATTCACCCCTCCACTTT.

This clonotype was detected only a few times. V is TRBV20-1 and J is TRBJ2-1; 9 nucleotides line up with TRBD2. Per the germline V gene, CDR1 is DFQATT and CDR2 is SNEGSKA (reference sequence). V lost 5 bases and J lost 15; bases outside the gene matches: 20. The CDR3 sequence is 15 residues long. The CDR3 region is CSALPSSPGLAGGFF. In nucleotides, the CDR3 is TGCAGTGCTCTACCCAGTTCCCCGGGACTAGCAGGGGGGTTCTTC.

This clonotype was observed many times. The chain recombines TRBV11-2 with TRBJ2-7; 11 bases are a match to TRBD2. Germline CDR1 is SGHAT and CDR2 is FQNNGV. Trimming cost V 5 bases and J 0 bases; bases outside gene matches: 3. This CDR3 is built from 15 residues. CDR3 sequence reads: CASSQLAGASYEQYF. DNA of the CDR3: TGTGCCAGCAGCCAACTAGCGGGGGCCTCCTACGAGCAGTACTTC. The full variable domain, completed using reference TRBV11-2 and TRBJ2-7, is EAGVAQSPRYKIIEKRQSVAFWCNPISGHATLYWYQQILGQGPKLLIQFQNNGVVDDSQLPKDRFSAERLKGVDSTLKIQPAKLEDSAVYLCASSQLAGASYEQYFGPGTRLTVT.

This sequence joins TRBV4-2 and TRBJ2-2, with TRBD2 matching over 12 bases. After removal of 0 bases from V and 7 bases from J, the junction contained 9 bases not matched to a gene. The CDR3 contains 18 residues. Germline CDR1 is LGHNA and CDR2 is YNFKEQ. In DNA, the CDR3 is TGTGCCAGCAGCCAAGAAGCCGGACTAGCGGGGAATGTCGGGGAGCTGTTTTTT. Translating gives CASSQEAGLAGNVGELFF.

V is TRBV18 and J is TRBJ1-2; 7 bases are shared with TRBD1. With 2 bases clipped from V and 2 bases from J, the junction kept 11 bases outside the gene matches. The germline V gene encodes CDR1 KGHSH and CDR2 LQKENI. The CDR3 sequence is 17 residues long. CDR3 sequence reads: CASSPSHRGANNYGYTF. CDR3 nucleotides: TGTGCCAGCTCACCATCGCACAGGGGAGCAAACAACTATGGCTACACCTTC.

This clonotype was detected many times. CDR3 bases: TGTGCCAGCAGCTTAGGTGTAGGCAGCCTTACCTACGAGCAGTACTTC. Protein sequence: CASSLGVGSLTYEQYF. The chain uses TRBV7-9 and TRBJ2-7, with D uncertain. Per germline, CDR1 SEHNR and CDR2 FQNEAQ (reference sequence). This CDR3 contains 16 residues. Trimming shortened V by 1 base and J by 2 bases, and 15 bases separated the two germline ends.

This clonotype was seen just once. This rearrangement joins TRBV6-1 to TRBJ2-5; no definite D call. In germline, CDR1 is MNHNS, CDR2 SASEGT. There are 13 residues in the CDR3. V was trimmed by 8 bases and J by 1 base, leaving 11 bases between them. CDR3 protein: CASVVWGQETQYF. The CDR3 DNA is TGTGCCAGCGTGGTTTGGGGCCAAGAGACCCAGTACTTC.

The CDR3 sequence: CASSFETVTEAFF. The CDR3, as DNA: TGTGCCAGCAGTTTCGAGACAGTCACTGAAGCTTTCTTT. V gene TRBV12-3 or TRBV12-4 combines with J gene TRBJ1-1, with D tentatively TRBD1 (5 bases). This CDR3 region has 13 residues. V shed 3 bases and J shed 4 bases, with 9 bases lying between them.

This clonotype was seen more than once but under ten times. V is TRBV7-2 and J is TRBJ2-5, with TRBD1 as a possible D gene (6 bases). Germline values: CDR1 SGHTA, CDR2 FQGNSA. Between the trimmed V and J ends, which lost 2 bases and 1 base, there was a span of 11 bases. This CDR3 is built from 15 residues. The CDR3 DNA reads TGTGCCAGCAGCTTAATCAGGGGCCCCCAAGAGACCCAGTACTTC. Translated: CASSLIRGPQETQYF.

This chain connects TRBV7-9 to TRBJ2-7, with no clear D. Germline lookup yields CDR1 SEHNR and CDR2 FQNEAQ (reference sequence). CDR3 size: 16 residues. V was pared by 1 base and J by 4 bases, with 17 bases between. CDR3 sequence reads: CASSLVTAQWVYEQYF. CDR3 nucleotide sequence: TGTGCCAGCAGCTTAGTCACAGCCCAATGGGTATACGAGCAGTACTTC.

This clonotype was found a few times. The rearrangement joins TRBV30 to TRBJ2-7; 8 positions agree with TRBD2. The germline V gene has CDR1 GTSNPN and CDR2 SVGIG (reference sequence). This CDR3 is 16 amino acids long. The junction had 11 bases not matched to a gene; V was cut back by 4 bases and J by 0 bases. CDR3 sequence reads: CAWIPRGGQSSYEQYF. CDR3 nucleotide sequence: TGTGCCTGGATCCCACGGGGGGGACAAAGCTCCTACGAGCAGTACTTC.